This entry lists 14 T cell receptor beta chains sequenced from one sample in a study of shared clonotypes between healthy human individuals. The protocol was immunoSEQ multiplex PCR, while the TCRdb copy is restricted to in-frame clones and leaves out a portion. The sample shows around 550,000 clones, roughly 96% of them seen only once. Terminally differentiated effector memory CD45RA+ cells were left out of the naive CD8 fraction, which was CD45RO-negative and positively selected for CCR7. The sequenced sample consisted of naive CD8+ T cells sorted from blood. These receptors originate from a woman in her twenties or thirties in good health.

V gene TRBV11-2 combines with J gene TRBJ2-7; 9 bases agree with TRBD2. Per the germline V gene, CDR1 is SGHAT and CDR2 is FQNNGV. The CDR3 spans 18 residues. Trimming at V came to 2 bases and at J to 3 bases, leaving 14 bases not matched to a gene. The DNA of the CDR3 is TGTGCCAGCAGCTTAAACGGGATAGCGGGAGAATTCGGCTACGAGCAGTACTTC. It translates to CASSLNGIAGEFGYEQYF.

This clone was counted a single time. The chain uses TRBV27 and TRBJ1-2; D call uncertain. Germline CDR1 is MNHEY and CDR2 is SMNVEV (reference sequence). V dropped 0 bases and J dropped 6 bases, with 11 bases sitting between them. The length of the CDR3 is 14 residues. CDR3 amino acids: CASSLSPGIDGYTF. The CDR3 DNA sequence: TGTGCCAGCAGTTTATCACCAGGCATCGATGGCTACACCTTC.

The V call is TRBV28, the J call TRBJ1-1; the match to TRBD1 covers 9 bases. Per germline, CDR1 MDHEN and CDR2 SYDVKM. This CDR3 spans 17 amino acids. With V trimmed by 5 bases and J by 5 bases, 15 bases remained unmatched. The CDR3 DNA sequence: TGTGCCAGCAGTCCGTTGGGACAGGGTTGGGTTCAGACTGAAGCTTTCTTT. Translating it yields CASSPLGQGWVQTEAFF.

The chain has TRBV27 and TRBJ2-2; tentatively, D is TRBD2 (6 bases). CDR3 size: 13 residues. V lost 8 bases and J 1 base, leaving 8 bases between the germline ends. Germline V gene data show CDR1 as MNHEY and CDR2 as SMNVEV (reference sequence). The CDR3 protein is CASVSGNTGELFF. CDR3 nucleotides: TGTGCCAGCGTTAGCGGGAACACCGGGGAGCTGTTTTTT.

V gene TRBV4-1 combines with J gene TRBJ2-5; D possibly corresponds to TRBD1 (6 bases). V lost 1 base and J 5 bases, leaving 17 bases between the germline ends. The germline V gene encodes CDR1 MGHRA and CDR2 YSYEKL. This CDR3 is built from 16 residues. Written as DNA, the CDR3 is TGCGCCAGCAGCCAAGTCCCTGGACAGTTTCGGGAGACCCAGTACTTC. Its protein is CASSQVPGQFRETQYF.

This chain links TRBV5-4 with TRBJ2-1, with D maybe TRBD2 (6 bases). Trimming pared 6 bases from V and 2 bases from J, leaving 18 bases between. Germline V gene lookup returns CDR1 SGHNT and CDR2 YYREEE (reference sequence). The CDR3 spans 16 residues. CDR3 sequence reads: CASTPSDYQAYNEQFF. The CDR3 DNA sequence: TGTGCCAGCACCCCGTCGGACTATCAAGCCTACAATGAGCAGTTCTTC.

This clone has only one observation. The DNA of the CDR3 is TGTGCCAGTAGTGAGGCTAGCGGGAGGTCCTACGAGCAGTACTTC. Protein: CASSEASGRSYEQYF. The gene calls are TRBV19 and TRBJ2-7; 11 nucleotides line up with TRBD2. The CDR3 consists of 15 residues. Per germline, CDR1 LNHDA and CDR2 SQIVND (reference sequence). V lost 5 bases to trimming and J lost 1 base; unmatched junction nucleotides: 4.

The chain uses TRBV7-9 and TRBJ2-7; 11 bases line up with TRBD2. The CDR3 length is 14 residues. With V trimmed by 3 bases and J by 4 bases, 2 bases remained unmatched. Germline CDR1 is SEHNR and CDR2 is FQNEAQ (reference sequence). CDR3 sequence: CASSFTSGGYEQYF. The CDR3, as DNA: TGTGCCAGCAGCTTTACTAGCGGGGGTTACGAGCAGTACTTC.

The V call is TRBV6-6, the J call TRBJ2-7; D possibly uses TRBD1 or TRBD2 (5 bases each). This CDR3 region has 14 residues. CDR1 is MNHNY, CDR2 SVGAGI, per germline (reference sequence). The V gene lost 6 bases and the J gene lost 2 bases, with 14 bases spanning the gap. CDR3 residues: CASRDDGGTYEQYF. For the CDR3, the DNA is TGTGCCAGCAGAGACGATGGGGGAACCTACGAGCAGTACTTC.

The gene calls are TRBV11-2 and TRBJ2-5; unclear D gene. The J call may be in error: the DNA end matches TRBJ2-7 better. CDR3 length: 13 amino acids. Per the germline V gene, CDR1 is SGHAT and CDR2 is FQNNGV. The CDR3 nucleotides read TGTGCCAGCAGCCTGACCGCATCCTACGAGCAGTACTTC. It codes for CASSLTASYEQYF.

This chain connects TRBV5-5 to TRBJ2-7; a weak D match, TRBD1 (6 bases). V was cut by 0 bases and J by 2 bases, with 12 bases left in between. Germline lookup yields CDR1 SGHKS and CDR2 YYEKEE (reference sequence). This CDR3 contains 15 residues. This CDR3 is CASSLESAGAYEQYF. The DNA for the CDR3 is TGTGCCAGCAGCTTGGAATCGGCAGGGGCCTACGAGCAGTACTTC.

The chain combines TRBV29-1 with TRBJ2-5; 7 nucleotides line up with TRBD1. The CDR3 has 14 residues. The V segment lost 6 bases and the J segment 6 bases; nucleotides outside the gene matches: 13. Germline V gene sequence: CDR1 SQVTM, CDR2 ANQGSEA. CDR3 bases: TGCAGCGTCGAGACAGGGAATCAAGTAAAGACCCAGTACTTC. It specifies CSVETGNQVKTQYF. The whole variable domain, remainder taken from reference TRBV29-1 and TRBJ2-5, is SAVISQKPSRDICQRGTSLTIQCQVDSQVTMMFWYRQQPGQSLTLIATANQGSEATYESGFVIDKFPISRPNLTFSTLTVSNMSPEDSSIYLCSVETGNQVKTQYFGPGTRLLVL.

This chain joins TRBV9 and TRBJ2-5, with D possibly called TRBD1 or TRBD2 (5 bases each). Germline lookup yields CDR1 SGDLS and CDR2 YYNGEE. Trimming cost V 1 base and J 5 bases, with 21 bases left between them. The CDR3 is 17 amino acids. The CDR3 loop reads CASSVSGDATRGETQYF. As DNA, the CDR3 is TGTGCCAGCAGCGTATCTGGGGACGCCACTCGAGGGGAGACCCAGTACTTC.

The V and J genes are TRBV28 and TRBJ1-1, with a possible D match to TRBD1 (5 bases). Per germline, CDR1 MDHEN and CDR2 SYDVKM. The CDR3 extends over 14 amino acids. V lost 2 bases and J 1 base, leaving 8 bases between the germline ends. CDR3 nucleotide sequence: TGTGCCAGCAGTTTAGGCACAGGGAACACTGAAGCTTTCTTT. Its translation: CASSLGTGNTEAFF.